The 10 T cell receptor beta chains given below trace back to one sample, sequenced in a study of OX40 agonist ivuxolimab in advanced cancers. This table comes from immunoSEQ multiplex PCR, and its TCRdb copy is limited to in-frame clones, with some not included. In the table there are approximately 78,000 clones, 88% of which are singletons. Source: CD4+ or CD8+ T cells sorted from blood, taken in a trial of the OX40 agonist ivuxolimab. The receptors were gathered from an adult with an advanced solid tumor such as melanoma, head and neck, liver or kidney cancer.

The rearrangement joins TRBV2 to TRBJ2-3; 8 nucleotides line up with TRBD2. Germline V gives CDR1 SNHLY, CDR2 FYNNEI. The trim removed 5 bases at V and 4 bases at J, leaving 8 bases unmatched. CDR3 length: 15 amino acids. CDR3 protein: CASSRGGRAPDTQYF. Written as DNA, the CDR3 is TGTGCCAGCAGTCGGGGGGGGAGGGCCCCAGATACGCAGTATTTT.

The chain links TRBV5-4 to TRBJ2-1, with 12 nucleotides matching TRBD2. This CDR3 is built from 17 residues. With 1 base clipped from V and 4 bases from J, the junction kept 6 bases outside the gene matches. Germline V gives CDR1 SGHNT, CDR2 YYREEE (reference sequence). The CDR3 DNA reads TGTGCCAGCAGCTTGCCGGGACTAGCGGGCACTTACAATGAGCAGTTCTTC. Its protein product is CASSLPGLAGTYNEQFF.

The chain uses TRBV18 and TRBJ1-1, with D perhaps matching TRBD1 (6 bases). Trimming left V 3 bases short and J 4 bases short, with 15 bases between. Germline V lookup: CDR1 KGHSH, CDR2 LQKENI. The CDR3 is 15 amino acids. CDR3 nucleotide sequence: TGTGCCAGCTCACCCAGAACAGGACAGTCCACTGAAGCTTTCTTT. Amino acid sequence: CASSPRTGQSTEAFF.

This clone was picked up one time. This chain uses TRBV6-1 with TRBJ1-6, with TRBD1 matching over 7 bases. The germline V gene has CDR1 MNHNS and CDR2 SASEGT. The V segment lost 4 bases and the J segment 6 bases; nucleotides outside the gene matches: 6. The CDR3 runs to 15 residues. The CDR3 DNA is TGTGCCAGCAGTGCCACAGGGGCGGGTAATTCACCCCTCCACTTT. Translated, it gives CASSATGAGNSPLHF.

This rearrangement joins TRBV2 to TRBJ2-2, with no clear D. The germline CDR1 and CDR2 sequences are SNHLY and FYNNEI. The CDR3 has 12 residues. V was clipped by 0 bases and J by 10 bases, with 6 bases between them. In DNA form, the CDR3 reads TGTGCCAGCAGTGAAGCTCCACCGGAGCTGTTTTTT. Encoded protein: CASSEAPPELFF.

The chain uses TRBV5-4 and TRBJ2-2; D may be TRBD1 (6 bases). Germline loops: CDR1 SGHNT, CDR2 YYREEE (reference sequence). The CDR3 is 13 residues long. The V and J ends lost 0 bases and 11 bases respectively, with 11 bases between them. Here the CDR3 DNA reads TGTGCCAGCAGCTTGGGTCTACAGGGTGAGCTGTTTTTT. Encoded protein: CASSLGLQGELFF.

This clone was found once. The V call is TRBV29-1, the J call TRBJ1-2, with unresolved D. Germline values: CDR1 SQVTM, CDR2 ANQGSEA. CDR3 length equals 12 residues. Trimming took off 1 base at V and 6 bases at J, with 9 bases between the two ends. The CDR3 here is CSVEVSRNGYTF. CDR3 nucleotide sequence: TGCAGCGTTGAAGTCAGCCGTAATGGCTACACCTTC.

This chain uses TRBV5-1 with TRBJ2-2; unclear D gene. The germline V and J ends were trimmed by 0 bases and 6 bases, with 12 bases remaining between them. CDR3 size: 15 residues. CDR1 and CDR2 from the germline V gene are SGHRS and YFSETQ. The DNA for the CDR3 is TGCGCCAGCAGCTTGGCCCCACAGAGCGCCGGGGAGCTGTTTTTT. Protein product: CASSLAPQSAGELFF.

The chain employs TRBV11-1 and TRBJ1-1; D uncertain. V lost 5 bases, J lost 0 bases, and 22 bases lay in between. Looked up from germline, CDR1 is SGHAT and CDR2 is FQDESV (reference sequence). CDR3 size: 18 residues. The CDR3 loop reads CASSKHSSPGIMNTEAFF. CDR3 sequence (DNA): TGTGCCAGCAGCAAACATTCCTCCCCAGGAATAATGAACACTGAAGCTTTCTTT. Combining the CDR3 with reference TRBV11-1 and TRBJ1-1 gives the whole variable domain EAEVAQSPRYKITEKSQAVAFWCDPISGHATLYWYRQILGQGPELLVQFQDESVVDDSQLPKDRFSAERLKGVDSTLKIQPAELGDSAMYLCASSKHSSPGIMNTEAFFGQGTRLTVV.

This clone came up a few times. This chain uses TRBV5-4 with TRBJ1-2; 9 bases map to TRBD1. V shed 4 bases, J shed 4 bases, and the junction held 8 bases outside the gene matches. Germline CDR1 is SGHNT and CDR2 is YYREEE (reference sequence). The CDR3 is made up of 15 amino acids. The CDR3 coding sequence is TGTGCCAGCAGCCTTAAAGGACAGGGGAGCTATGGCTACACCTTC. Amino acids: CASSLKGQGSYGYTF. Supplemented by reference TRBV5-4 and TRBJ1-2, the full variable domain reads ETGVTQSPTHLIKTRGQQVTLRCSSQSGHNTVSWYQQALGQGPQFIFQYYREEENGRGNFPPRFSGLQFPNYSSELNVNALELDDSALYLCASSLKGQGSYGYTFGSGTRLTVV.